The entry below gives a single TCR beta chain sequence along with its context. The antigen is not known. The PCR used 60 Vbeta and 13 Jbeta primers. Clones were read by immunoSEQ multiplex PCR, and TCRdb kept only the in-frame ones, dropping some. The sample includes 90,000 or so clones, 82% of them seen just once. This specimen belongs to a study of cytomegalovirus exposure and HLA in healthy donors. In the study overall: Unique TCR beta sequences numbering approximately 120 million came from around 180 million T cells in an earlier analysis. The study placed around 80% of its approximately 430 genotyped donors in the Caucasian-associated ancestry cluster.

Study results and caveats: The study labeled more than 150 TCR beta chains cytomegalovirus-associated.

Per germline, CDR1 SGHTA and CDR2 FQGNSA. V was clipped by 5 bases and J by 2 bases, with 21 bases between them. This CDR3 has 17 residues. The clonotype originates from a man aged 25 to 40 in good health and CMV-seropositive. This chain uses TRBV7-2 with TRBJ1-1; D unresolved. Sequencing was done on a sample of PBMCs. CDR3 sequence reads: CASSPKSGQTFNTEAFF. In DNA form, the CDR3 reads TGTGCCAGCAGCCCAAAAAGCGGGCAGACTTTCAACACTGAAGCTTTCTTT.